The clone carrying this TCR beta chain was observed a single time. V gave up 5 bases and J gave up 3 bases, with 10 bases separating them. CDR1 and CDR2 from the germline V gene are MNHEY and SVGAGI. The CDR3 sequence is 14 residues long. In the authors' workflow: Scientists estimated how many nucleated cells there were by amplifying reference gene primers. TCRdb's table, derived via immunoSEQ multiplex PCR, lists solely in-frame clones and lacks some. The D gene and trimming were derived from the DNA, and the V and J assignments and clone size from that table. The sample holds 70,000 to 100,000 clones; roughly four fifths are singletons and the top ten take around 7.2%. These data come from a study of blood T cell repertoires in COVID-19. Study context: Samples representing acute and convalescent COVID-19 were sourced from the United States, Italy and Spain. PBMCs, B-cell-depleted T cells, or T cells were the source of the cDNA or gDNA that made up the material.

This rearrangement joins TRBV6-5 to TRBJ1-4; D perhaps matches TRBD1 (6 bases). Sequenced material: peripheral blood. This clonotype originated in a middle-aged man with active or convalescent COVID-19. CDR3 sequence (DNA): TGTGCCAGCAGTATCAGGGGCGCTAATGAAAAACTGTTTTTT. Residues: CASSIRGANEKLFF.